The next 29 T cell receptor beta chains were all read from a single sample in a study of T cells in tumors after PD-1 blockade. The repertoire was sequenced with immunoSEQ multiplex PCR; TCRdb's copy has only in-frame clones and lacks some. Of approximately 3,700 clones in the sample, 60% to 70% were seen once. The sequenced sample was tumor tissue, obtained before anti-PD-1 treatment. The receptors come from a human donor with basal cell carcinoma.

The chain combines TRBV19 with TRBJ2-5, with D perhaps matching TRBD2 (5 bases). The CDR3 is 14 residues long. Trimming shortened V by 2 bases and J by 1 base, and 8 bases separated the two germline ends. Germline V gene data show CDR1 as LNHDA and CDR2 as SQIVND (reference sequence). Written as DNA, the CDR3 is TGTGCCAGTAGTATACTAGGGAGCCAAGAGACCCAGTACTTC. Amino acids: CASSILGSQETQYF.

Here the CDR3 DNA reads TGTGCCAGCAGCGACCGGGGACCTTATAATTCACCCCTCCACTTT. It translates to CASSDRGPYNSPLHF. J is TRBJ1-6 and V is TRBV27, with D possibly matching TRBD1 (5 bases). The germline V gene has CDR1 MNHEY and CDR2 SMNVEV (reference sequence). V lost 6 bases and J lost 4, with 13 bases in between. This CDR3 is 15 amino acids long.

This clone was picked up a small number of times. The V call is TRBV18, the J call TRBJ2-7; maybe TRBD2 (6 bases). The germline V gene encodes CDR1 KGHSH and CDR2 LQKENI. Trimming left V 2 bases short and J 0 bases short, with 17 bases between. The CDR3 spans 17 residues. CDR3 protein: CASSPGTSGSSSYEQYF. As DNA, the CDR3 is TGTGCCAGCTCACCAGGGACTTCGGGCTCGAGCTCCTACGAGCAGTACTTC.

To note about this clone: The sample has other DNA sequences that encode this CDR3 too. The chain is built from TRBV21-1 and TRBJ2-2. TRBV21-1 is a listed pseudogene. The CDR3 runs 15 residues. CDR3: CASSKRGLNTGELFF. The CDR3 nucleotides read TGTGCCAGCAGCAAAAGGGGCCTGAACACCGGGGAGCTATTTTTT.

The chain carries TRBV2 and TRBJ2-1; 11 bases are shared with TRBD2. The CDR3 has 15 residues. With V trimmed by 7 bases and J by 9 bases, 11 bases remained unmatched. The germline V gene has CDR1 SNHLY and CDR2 FYNNEI. The CDR3 region has the DNA TGTGCCAGCAAAACTAGCGGGAGTAAGAGGGGTGAGCAGTTCTTC. Translating it yields CASKTSGSKRGEQFF.

The gene calls are TRBV28 and TRBJ2-7; 7 nucleotides line up with TRBD2. Germline V gene data show CDR1 as MDHEN and CDR2 as SYDVKM. The CDR3 sequence is 13 residues long. V shed 3 bases, J shed 4 bases, and the junction held 3 bases outside the gene matches. CDR3 nucleotides: TGTGCCAGCAGTTTGGGAGGGAGGTACGAGCAGTACTTC. It is translated as CASSLGGRYEQYF.

The chain links TRBV6-5 to TRBJ2-6, with D tentatively TRBD1 or TRBD2 (5 bases each). Trimming shortened V by 10 bases and J by 3 bases, and 16 bases separated the two germline ends. Germline V CDR1 and CDR2: MNHEY, SVGAGI. This CDR3 is built from 15 residues. CDR3 nucleotides: TGTGCCACCGAAACCCAGGGAGATGGGGCCAACGTCCTGACTTTC. Translation gives CATETQGDGANVLTF.

This clone was counted only a few times. This chain joins TRBV7-9 and TRBJ2-1; 7 nucleotides align to TRBD1. V lost 5 bases, J lost 0 bases, and 7 bases stayed unmatched. The CDR3 sequence is 16 residues long. CDR1 is SEHNR and CDR2 is FQNEAQ in the germline V gene (reference sequence). The CDR3 spells CASSPRTGSSYNEQFF. The DNA for the CDR3 is TGTGCCAGCAGCCCCAGGACAGGTAGCTCCTACAATGAGCAGTTCTTC.

This clone was counted a single time. The J gene is TRBJ2-3, the V gene TRBV7-2; TRBD2 aligns across 9 bases. CDR3 length: 17 amino acids. V was clipped by 6 bases and J by 0 bases; unmatched bases: 10. Germline V lookup: CDR1 SGHTA, CDR2 FQGNSA. The CDR3 nucleotides read TGTGCCAGCAGAGGTGGAGCGGGGGGCGCTAGCACAGATACGCAGTATTTT. Protein product: CASRGGAGGASTDTQYF.

This clone qualifies as large. The chain joins TRBV29-1 to TRBJ2-7, with TRBD1 as a possible D gene (6 bases). Germline V lookup: CDR1 SQVTM, CDR2 ANQGSEA. This CDR3 is 12 amino acids long. The V gene lost 6 bases and the J gene lost 9 bases, with 18 bases spanning the gap. In DNA, the CDR3 is TGCAGCGTGGGGGCGTTGGGCTTCGGGCAGTACTTC. Its protein product is CSVGALGFGQYF.

This clone was recorded a few times. The rearrangement joins TRBV10-3 to TRBJ1-6; 7 bases map to TRBD1. V was pared by 5 bases and J by 8 bases, with 9 bases of the junction left unmatched. Germline CDR1 reads ENHRY; CDR2 reads SYGVKD. The CDR3 sequence is 15 residues long. In nucleotides, the CDR3 is TGTGCCATCAGTCCTACAGGGGTAACTGATTCACCCCTCCACTTT. It translates to CAISPTGVTDSPLHF.

This clone was counted only a few times. This rearrangement joins TRBV29-1 to TRBJ2-7; either TRBD1 or TRBD2 may fit D (5 bases each). The germline gives CDR1 SQVTM, CDR2 ANQGSEA. CDR3 size: 14 residues. V lost 5 bases to trimming and J lost 3 bases, with 17 bases between them. This CDR3 reads CSVRDPSGNYEQYF. CDR3 DNA: TGCAGCGTTCGGGACCCTTCCGGGAACTACGAGCAGTACTTC.

This rearrangement joins TRBV7-3 to TRBJ2-1; TRBD2 matches 7 bases. The CDR3 has 16 residues. V shed 4 bases, J shed 0 bases, and the junction held 6 bases outside the gene matches. CDR1 and CDR2 (germline): SGHTA, FQGTGA. CDR3 residues: CASSYLAVRSYNEQFF. The CDR3 bases are TGTGCCAGCAGCTACCTAGCGGTCCGCTCCTACAATGAGCAGTTCTTC.

This clone has just a few counts. This chain connects TRBV19 to TRBJ1-1; unclear D gene. This CDR3 is built from 14 residues. Trimming removed 5 bases at V and 3 bases at J, with 13 bases between. Germline V gene data show CDR1 as LNHDA and CDR2 as SQIVND (reference sequence). CDR3 nucleotides: TGTGCCAGTAGTTGGTCAACCTTAGACACTGAAGCTTTCTTT. Its translation: CASSWSTLDTEAFF.

This sequence joins TRBV19 and TRBJ2-2; 7 nucleotides agree with TRBD2. The CDR3 is 16 amino acids. Trimming cost V 4 bases and J 3 bases; bases outside gene matches: 8. The germline V gene encodes CDR1 LNHDA and CDR2 SQIVND (reference sequence). The CDR3 here is CASSTSGTTYTGELFF. In DNA form, the CDR3 reads TGTGCCAGTAGTACCTCCGGGACTACTTACACCGGGGAGCTGTTTTTT.

The chain uses TRBV7-6 and TRBJ1-1; D is unresolved. Trimming removed 1 base at V and 1 base at J, with 10 bases between. Per germline, CDR1 SGHVS and CDR2 FNYEAQ. This CDR3 has 15 residues. CDR3 DNA: TGTGCCAGCAGCTTAGAGAGGGAGGGGAACACTGAAGCTTTCTTT. It yields the protein CASSLEREGNTEAFF.

The chain uses TRBV7-2 and TRBJ2-3; TRBD2 agrees at 7 bases. J was trimmed by 0 bases and V by 5 bases; bases with no gene match: 17. The germline V gene encodes CDR1 SGHTA and CDR2 FQGNSA. This CDR3 is built from 19 residues. DNA for the CDR3: TGTGCCAGCAGCGGGGGGGAGGACTCTACTAACCCTAGCACAGATACGCAGTATTTT. It translates to CASSGGEDSTNPSTDTQYF.

This sequence joins TRBV15 and TRBJ2-1, with 10 bases matching TRBD1. Germline V gene data show CDR1 as LNHNV and CDR2 as YYDKDF (reference sequence). V dropped 4 bases and J dropped 7; count of bases not matched to a gene: 10. This CDR3 contains 16 residues. The CDR3 reads CATSNPDRGQDNEQFF. In DNA, the CDR3 is TGTGCCACCAGCAATCCCGACAGGGGGCAGGATAATGAGCAGTTCTTC.

This clone was recorded only once. The rearrangement links TRBV4-2 to TRBJ1-6; D is unresolved. Trimming removed 4 bases at V and 8 bases at J, with 15 bases between. Germline V gene lookup returns CDR1 LGHNA and CDR2 YNFKEQ. The CDR3 totals 15 residues. CDR3 sequence: CASSLDLDMDSPLHF. The CDR3 DNA reads as TGTGCCAGCAGCCTGGACCTAGACATGGATTCACCCCTCCACTTT.

By sample fraction, this clone is large. This chain links TRBV7-2 with TRBJ2-1; 8 nucleotides line up with TRBD1. The V and J ends lost 7 bases and 8 bases, in that order; junction bases with no gene match: 10. Germline-derived CDR1 and CDR2 are SGHTA and FQGNSA. The CDR3 length is 14 residues. CDR3 loop: CASTQDRVLYEQFF. CDR3 DNA: TGTGCCAGCACCCAGGACAGGGTTCTTTATGAGCAGTTCTTC.

This clone was detected only a few times. The J gene is TRBJ2-3, the V gene TRBV25-1; 7 positions agree with TRBD2. Germline V CDR1 and CDR2: MGHDK, SYGVNS. CDR3 length equals 18 residues. V dropped 1 base and J dropped 0; count of bases not matched to a gene: 10. DNA for the CDR3: TGTGCCAGCAGTGAATTGAGGGGACTAACAACTAGCACAGATACGCAGTATTTT. Its translation is CASSELRGLTTSTDTQYF.

V and J are TRBV18 and TRBJ2-5; unclear D gene. V lost 2 bases to trimming and J lost 1 base, with 8 bases between them. The CDR3 extends over 14 amino acids. The germline CDR1 and CDR2 sequences are KGHSH and LQKENI. The CDR3 DNA sequence: TGTGCCAGCTCACCATTCCAGAGCCAAGAGACCCAGTACTTC. Amino acid sequence: CASSPFQSQETQYF.

A few counts support this clone. The chain uses TRBV27 and TRBJ2-7; 8 nucleotides line up with TRBD2. The CDR3 covers 16 residues. The V and J ends lost 2 bases and 2 bases, in that order; junction bases with no gene match: 8. Germline CDR1 is MNHEY and CDR2 is SMNVEV (reference sequence). The CDR3 bases are TGTGCCAGCAGTTTAAAGAGGCGGGGGGCCCCCTACGAGCAGTACTTC. Protein sequence: CASSLKRRGAPYEQYF.

The rearrangement joins TRBV10-3 to TRBJ2-1, with a weak D call TRBD2 (6 bases). The CDR3 loop spans 16 amino acids. V was clipped by 5 bases and J by 4 bases, with 18 bases between them. Germline V gene data show CDR1 as ENHRY and CDR2 as SYGVKD. For the CDR3, the DNA is TGTGCCATCAGTAAGGACAACTGGCGGGGATACAATGAGCAGTTCTTC. This codes for CAISKDNWRGYNEQFF.

This clone has only a few counts. V usage is TRBV28 and J usage is TRBJ2-3; possibly TRBD2 for D (6 bases). Looked up from germline, CDR1 is MDHEN and CDR2 is SYDVKM. The CDR3 spans 14 residues. V was shortened by 6 bases and J by 4 bases, with 14 bases between the two germline ends. The CDR3 here is CASRLAFGPDTQYF. For the CDR3, the DNA is TGTGCCAGCAGACTAGCTTTCGGTCCAGATACGCAGTATTTT.

There are a few counts of this clone. The chain employs TRBV21-1 and TRBJ1-2; the table's D call TRBD1 went unverified against the DNA. TRBV21-1 is recorded as a pseudogene. The CDR3 length is 16 residues. DNA for the CDR3: TGTGCCAGCAGCTTCCCCGGGACAGGGGAAGGCTGCGGCTACACCTTC. This codes for CASSFPGTGEGCGYTF.

The chain has TRBV19 and TRBJ1-5; the D gene is possibly TRBD1 (6 bases). The CDR3 sequence is 15 residues long. V lost 4 bases to trimming and J lost 5 bases, with 15 bases between them. CDR1 and CDR2 (germline): LNHDA, SQIVND (reference sequence). CDR3 nucleotides: TGTGCCAGTAGTACGCTTCAGGGGCCCCATCAGCCCCAGCATTTT. Translating it yields CASSTLQGPHQPQHF.

In its sample, this clone is large. CDR3 sequence: CASSDPEGSGWETQYF. CDR3 nucleotides: TGTGCCAGCAGTGACCCGGAGGGCTCCGGTTGGGAGACCCAGTACTTC. The J gene is TRBJ2-5, the V gene TRBV6-1, with D possibly TRBD2 on 6 matching bases. CDR3 length: 16 residues. CDR1 is MNHNS and CDR2 is SASEGT in the germline V gene. Trimming took off 3 bases at V and 5 bases at J, with 19 bases between the two ends.

J is TRBJ2-5 and V is TRBV5-4, with D possibly matching TRBD1 (6 bases). Per germline, CDR1 SGHNT and CDR2 YYREEE (reference sequence). V lost 4 bases and J 2 bases, leaving 9 bases between the germline ends. This CDR3 region has 13 residues. CDR3 sequence: CASSGDNQETQYF. Here the CDR3 DNA reads TGTGCCAGCAGCGGGGACAATCAAGAGACCCAGTACTTC.